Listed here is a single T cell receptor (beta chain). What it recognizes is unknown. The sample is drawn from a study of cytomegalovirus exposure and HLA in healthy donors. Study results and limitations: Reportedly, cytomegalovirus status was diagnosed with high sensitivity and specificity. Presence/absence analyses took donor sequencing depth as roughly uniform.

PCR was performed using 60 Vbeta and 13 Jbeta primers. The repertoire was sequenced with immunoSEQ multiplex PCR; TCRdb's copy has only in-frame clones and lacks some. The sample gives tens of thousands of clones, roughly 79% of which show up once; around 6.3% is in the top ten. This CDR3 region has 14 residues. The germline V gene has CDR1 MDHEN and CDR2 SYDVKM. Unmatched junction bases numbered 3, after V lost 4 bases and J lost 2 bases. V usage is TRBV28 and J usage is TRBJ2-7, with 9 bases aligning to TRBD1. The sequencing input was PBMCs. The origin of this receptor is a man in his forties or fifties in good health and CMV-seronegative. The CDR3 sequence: CASSSTGGTYEQYF. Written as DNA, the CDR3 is TGTGCCAGCAGTTCGACAGGGGGGACCTACGAGCAGTACTTC.